This TCR beta chain came from a study of blood T cell repertoires in COVID-19. Background on the study: T cells, B-cell-depleted T cells, or PBMCs supplied cDNA or gDNA.

This clone appeared a single time. Original analysis: Reference gene primer amplification gave estimated nucleated cell counts. The protocol was immunoSEQ multiplex PCR, while the TCRdb copy is restricted to in-frame clones and leaves out a portion. The V and J calls and clone size are taken from that table; D and trimming were inferred from the DNA. Of about 96,000 clones in the sample, roughly 80% were seen once. Source material: peripheral blood. The clonotype originates from a man aged 45 to 65 who had recovered from COVID-19.

As DNA, the CDR3 is TGTGCCAGCAACAAACAGGGAGAAGAGCAGTACTTC. This gives the protein CASNKQGEEQYF. The chain uses TRBV6-1 and TRBJ2-7, with a weak D call TRBD1 (6 bases). The V gene lost 7 bases and the J gene lost 7 bases, with 14 bases spanning the gap. Germline lookup yields CDR1 MNHNS and CDR2 SASEGT. The CDR3 is 12 residues long.